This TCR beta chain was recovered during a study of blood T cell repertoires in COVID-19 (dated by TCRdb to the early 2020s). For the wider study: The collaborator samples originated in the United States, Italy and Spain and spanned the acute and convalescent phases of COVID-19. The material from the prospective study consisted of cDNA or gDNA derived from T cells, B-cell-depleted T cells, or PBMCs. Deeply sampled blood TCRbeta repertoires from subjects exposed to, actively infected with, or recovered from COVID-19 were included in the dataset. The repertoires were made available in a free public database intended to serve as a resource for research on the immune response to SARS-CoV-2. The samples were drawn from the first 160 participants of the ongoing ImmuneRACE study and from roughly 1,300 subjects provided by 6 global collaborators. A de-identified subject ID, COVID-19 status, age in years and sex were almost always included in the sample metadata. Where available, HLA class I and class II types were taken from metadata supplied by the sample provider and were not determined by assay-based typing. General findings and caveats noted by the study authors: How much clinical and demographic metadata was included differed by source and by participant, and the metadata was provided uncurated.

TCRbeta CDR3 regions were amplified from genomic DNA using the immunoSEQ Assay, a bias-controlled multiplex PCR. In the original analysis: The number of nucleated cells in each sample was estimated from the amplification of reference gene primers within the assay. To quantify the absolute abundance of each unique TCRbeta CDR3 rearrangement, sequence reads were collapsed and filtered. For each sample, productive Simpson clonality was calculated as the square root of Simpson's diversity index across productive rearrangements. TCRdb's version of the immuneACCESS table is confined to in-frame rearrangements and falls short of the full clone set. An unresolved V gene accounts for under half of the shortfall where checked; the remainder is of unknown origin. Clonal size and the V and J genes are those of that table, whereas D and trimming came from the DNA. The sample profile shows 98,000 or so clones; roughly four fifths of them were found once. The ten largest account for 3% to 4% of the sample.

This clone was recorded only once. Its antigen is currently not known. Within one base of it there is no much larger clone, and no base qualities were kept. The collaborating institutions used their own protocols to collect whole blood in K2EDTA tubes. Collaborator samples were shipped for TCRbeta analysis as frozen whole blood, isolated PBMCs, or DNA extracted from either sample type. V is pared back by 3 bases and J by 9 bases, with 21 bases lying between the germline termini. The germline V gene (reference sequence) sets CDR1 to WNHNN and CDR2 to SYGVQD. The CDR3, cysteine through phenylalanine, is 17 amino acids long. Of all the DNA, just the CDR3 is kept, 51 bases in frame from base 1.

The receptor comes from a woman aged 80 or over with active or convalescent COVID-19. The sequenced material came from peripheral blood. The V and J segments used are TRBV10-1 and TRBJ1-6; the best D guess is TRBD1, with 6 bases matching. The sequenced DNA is TGCGCCAGCAGTGAAAGGTCCAGGGGTTCCTGGGGTTCACCCCTCCACTTT. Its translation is CASSERSRGSWGSPLHF.